This entry lists 24 T cell receptor beta chains sequenced from one sample in a study of radiation and T cells in renal cell carcinoma. Specified time point: blood 2 weeks post-SBRT. Treatment denoted: 15 Gy SBRT to primary tumor, nephrectomy 4 weeks later. Profiled with immunoSEQ multiplex PCR; TCRdb holds only in-frame clones, not every one. The data hold 120,000 or so clones, with around 89% observed a single time. Material: blood, obtained from a patient whose treatment included radiotherapy and nephrectomy. These receptors originate from a woman in her seventies with renal cell carcinoma.

This chain joins TRBV6-4 and TRBJ2-6, with unresolved D. CDR1 is MRHNA, CDR2 SNTAGT, per germline. There are 12 residues in the CDR3. Trimming cost V 4 bases and J 2 bases, with 0 bases left between them. The CDR3 nucleotides are TGTGCCAGCAGTGCTGGGGCCAACGTCCTGACTTTC. Encoded protein: CASSAGANVLTF.

J is TRBJ2-5 and V is TRBV2; 14 bases are a match to TRBD2. This CDR3 spans 17 amino acids. Per germline, CDR1 SNHLY and CDR2 FYNNEI. The V segment lost 4 bases and the J segment 7 bases; nucleotides outside the gene matches: 11. CDR3 protein: CASSGGTSGGQRGTQYF. As DNA, the CDR3 is TGTGCCAGCAGTGGCGGGACTAGCGGGGGCCAGCGGGGGACCCAGTACTTC.

The rearrangement joins TRBV5-5 to TRBJ1-1, with a possible D match to TRBD1 (5 bases). The V gene's germline CDR1 is SGHKS and CDR2 YYEKEE (reference sequence). The CDR3 has 12 amino acids. Trimming stripped 3 bases from V and 6 bases from J, with 9 bases between. DNA of the CDR3: TGTGCCAGCAGCTCCCAGGGCCCTGAAGCTTTCTTT. Protein: CASSSQGPEAFF.

J is TRBJ2-1 and V is TRBV18; 11 bases line up with TRBD2. The V and J ends lost 3 bases and 7 bases, in that order; junction bases with no gene match: 5. CDR3 length: 15 residues. CDR1 and CDR2 from the germline V gene are KGHSH and LQKENI. CDR3 nucleotides: TGTGCCAGCTCACCGGCGGGACTAGCGGCAAATGAGCAGTTCTTC. Protein product: CASSPAGLAANEQFF.

Comment on this clone: Other DNA sequences in this sample translate to the same CDR3. The chain uses TRBV30 and TRBJ1-5; a possible D gene is TRBD1 (5 bases). Trimming stripped 2 bases from V and 2 bases from J, with 10 bases between. Germline V gene lookup returns CDR1 GTSNPN and CDR2 SVGIG (reference sequence). This CDR3 contains 14 residues. The CDR3 DNA reads as TGTGCCTGGAGTTCAGGGCCGGGCAATCAGCCCCAGCATTTT. Translated: CAWSSGPGNQPQHF.

The chain employs TRBV28 and TRBJ1-1, with a weak D call TRBD1 (6 bases). Germline V lookup: CDR1 MDHEN, CDR2 SYDVKM. Trimming left V 6 bases short and J 5 bases short, with 13 bases between. The CDR3 consists of 13 residues. The CDR3 nucleotides read TGTGCCAGCAGCGTACAGGGAGGGACTGAAGCTTTCTTT. Amino acid sequence: CASSVQGGTEAFF.

The chain employs TRBV5-5 and TRBJ1-2, with D possibly matching TRBD1 (5 bases). The CDR3 totals 12 residues. The germline V gene encodes CDR1 SGHKS and CDR2 YYEKEE (reference sequence). V was pared by 4 bases and J by 7 bases, with 11 bases between. CDR3 sequence (DNA): TGTGCCAGCAGCGCGCAAAGGGGTGGCTACACCTTC. It encodes CASSAQRGGYTF.

This sequence joins TRBV5-1 and TRBJ1-3; TRBD1 is a possible D gene (5 bases). Trimming took off 5 bases at V and 2 bases at J, with 8 bases between the two ends. CDR1 and CDR2 (germline): SGHRS, YFSETQ. The CDR3 is 13 residues long. CDR3 loop: CASRQVAGNTIYF. The CDR3, as DNA: TGCGCCAGCAGACAGGTGGCTGGAAACACCATATATTTT.

The V and J genes are TRBV5-1 and TRBJ1-1; no clear D. CDR1 is SGHRS, CDR2 YFSETQ, per germline. The CDR3 loop spans 15 amino acids. With 0 bases removed from V and 0 bases from J, the gap between germline ends came to 9 bases. The DNA of the CDR3 is TGCGCCAGCAGCTTGGAAGGCTTCATGAACACTGAAGCTTTCTTT. Translation gives CASSLEGFMNTEAFF.

The rearrangement links TRBV5-6 to TRBJ1-2; D unclear. There are 12 residues in the CDR3. The V and J ends lost 1 base and 7 bases respectively, with 8 bases between them. Germline CDR1 reads SGHDT; CDR2 reads YYEEEE. CDR3 sequence (DNA): TGTGCCAGCAGCTTGAGTAGTGGTGGCTACACCTTC. It specifies CASSLSSGGYTF.

The V gene is TRBV7-2, the J gene TRBJ1-2; 9 bases match TRBD1. Germline trimming cut 0 bases from V and 6 bases from J; bases unmatched to any gene: 2. The CDR3 is 14 residues long. Germline V lookup: CDR1 SGHTA, CDR2 FQGNSA. CDR3 in DNA: TGTGCCAGCAGCTTAGCACAGGGGGCCCATGGCTACACCTTC. This codes for CASSLAQGAHGYTF.

This clone was seen only once. The J gene is TRBJ1-2, the V gene TRBV7-8; D is uncertain. In germline, CDR1 is SGHVS, CDR2 FQNEAQ. Trimming stripped 2 bases from V and 5 bases from J, with 9 bases between. The CDR3 consists of 13 residues. The CDR3 loop reads CASSLYQSYGYTF. DNA for the CDR3: TGTGCCAGCAGCTTATATCAGTCTTATGGCTACACCTTC.

The rearrangement links TRBV6-5 to TRBJ2-5, with D perhaps TRBD2 (7 bases). The J call may be wrong; the DNA end is better matched by TRBJ2-7. Germline V lookup: CDR1 MNHEY, CDR2 SVGAGI. The CDR3 length is 15 residues. CDR3 loop: CASSYDGEGGYEQYF. CDR3 DNA: TGTGCCAGCAGTTACGACGGGGAGGGGGGGTACGAGCAGTACTTC.

The rearrangement links TRBV11-2 to TRBJ1-1, with D possibly being TRBD1 (5 bases). The CDR3 runs 14 residues. Germline V gives CDR1 SGHAT, CDR2 FQNNGV. Trimming cost V 1 base and J 2 bases, with 8 bases left between them. The CDR3 bases are TGTGCCAGCAGCTTAGGCAGGGCTAACACTGAAGCTTTCTTT. Amino acid sequence: CASSLGRANTEAFF.

This chain uses TRBV30 with TRBJ1-3, with D possibly TRBD1 on 6 matching bases. This CDR3 has 13 residues. Trimming cost V 2 bases and J 5 bases, with 10 bases left between them. CDR1 and CDR2 from the germline V gene are GTSNPN and SVGIG (reference sequence). The CDR3 DNA reads as TGTGCCTGGAGTACCAGGGGCAGAAACACCATATATTTT. Its translation: CAWSTRGRNTIYF.

The chain links TRBV6-6 to TRBJ1-6; D remains unclear. CDR1 is MNHNY, CDR2 SVGAGI, per germline (reference sequence). V shed 0 bases and J shed 5 bases, with 5 bases lying between them. The CDR3 covers 14 residues. Written as DNA, the CDR3 is TGTGCCAGCAGTTACTCGGGTAATAATTCACCCCTCCACTTT. Its protein product is CASSYSGNNSPLHF.

A single count supports this clone. The chain recombines TRBV30 with TRBJ2-1; no reliable D call. The germline CDR1 and CDR2 sequences are GTSNPN and SVGIG (reference sequence). The CDR3 spans 12 residues. V lost 4 bases and J 7 bases, leaving 11 bases between the germline ends. CDR3 nucleotides: TGTGCCTGGAAAGTTAGCAGTAATGAGCAGTTCTTC. Its translation is CAWKVSSNEQFF.

The chain links TRBV4-2 to TRBJ2-5; 9 nucleotides line up with TRBD1. Germline lookup yields CDR1 LGHNA and CDR2 YNFKEQ. CDR3 length: 17 residues. Trimming at V came to 1 base and at J to 1 base, leaving 7 bases not matched to a gene. The CDR3 DNA reads TGTGCCAGCAGCCAAGGGGACAGGGCACTCTCCCAAGAGACCCAGTACTTC. Protein product: CASSQGDRALSQETQYF.

The chain joins TRBV4-1 to TRBJ2-2, with D perhaps assigned TRBD1 or TRBD2 (5 bases each). The CDR3 consists of 15 residues. Germline CDR1 MGHRA, CDR2 YSYEKL. The ends were cut back, 5 bases at V and 1 base at J, with 11 bases in the middle. Written as DNA, the CDR3 is TGCGCCAGCAGCACGGGACCGGGGAACACCGGGGAGCTGTTTTTT. It encodes CASSTGPGNTGELFF.

J is TRBJ2-7 and V is TRBV28; D may be TRBD2 (5 bases). V gave up 2 bases and J gave up 3 bases, with 11 bases separating them. This CDR3 has 14 residues. Germline V gene data show CDR1 as MDHEN and CDR2 as SYDVKM. The CDR3 is CASSLGQAGYEQYF. The CDR3 nucleotides are TGTGCCAGCAGTTTAGGGCAGGCGGGCTACGAGCAGTACTTC.

This chain connects TRBV21-1 to TRBJ2-4; TRBD2 is taken as the D call from the table, unchecked against the DNA. TRBV21-1 is tagged as a pseudogene. The length of the CDR3 is 16 residues. The CDR3 nucleotides read TGTGCCAGCAGCAAAGACCCCGAGGAGGGACCAAACATTCAGTACTTC. This gives the protein CASSKDPEEGPNIQYF.

The chain recombines TRBV25-1 with TRBJ2-1; the match to TRBD1 covers 7 bases. Trimming took 4 bases from V and 0 from J; bases not matched to a gene: 6. The germline V gene has CDR1 MGHDK and CDR2 SYGVNS. This CDR3 has 16 amino acids. CDR3 sequence reads: CASSGAGGFSYNEQFF. Here the CDR3 DNA reads TGTGCCAGCAGTGGGGCAGGGGGTTTCTCCTACAATGAGCAGTTCTTC.

The rearrangement links TRBV7-9 to TRBJ2-2; TRBD1 agrees at 8 bases. The CDR3 is 13 amino acids. Trimming removed 5 bases from V and 5 bases from J; junction bases left unmatched: 1. The germline V gene has CDR1 SEHNR and CDR2 FQNEAQ (reference sequence). Here the CDR3 reads CASSRTGTGELFF. DNA of the CDR3: TGTGCCAGCAGCCGGACAGGGACCGGGGAGCTGTTTTTT.

The rearrangement links TRBV11-3 to TRBJ2-1; weak D call: TRBD1 (6 bases). Germline-derived CDR1 and CDR2 are SGHNT and YENEEA. This CDR3 spans 14 amino acids. V gave up 4 bases and J gave up 6 bases, with 13 bases separating them. CDR3 nucleotides: TGTGCCAGCAGCTCCGGGACACCCCCCAATGAGCAGTTCTTC. Its protein product is CASSSGTPPNEQFF. The full variable domain, rest sourced from reference TRBV11-3 and TRBJ2-1, is EAGVVQSPRYKIIEKKQPVAFWCNPISGHNTLYWYLQNLGQGPELLIRYENEEAVDDSQLPKDRFSAERLKGVDSTLKIQPAELGDSAVYLCASSSGTPPNEQFFGPGTRLTVL.